The clone carrying this TCR beta chain was detected ten times or more. Its antigen is still unknown. These data are taken from a study of metastatic and nonmetastatic thyroid tumors. In the study overall: For malignant and benign thyroid patients, tumor or nodule tissue and blood were the sources whose repertoires were compared. Overall study results and limits: Across blood and tumor, TCR beta diversity in malignant thyroid tumors was reportedly significantly higher than in benign nodules.

Thyroid surgery had not been preceded by any treatment in any patient. Under the authors' procedure: Clinicopathological groups of papillary thyroid cancer showed CDR3 differences that were used to build a distant-metastasis classifier. TCRdb re-processed the PCR reads through MiXCR. V and J calls and clone size were set by TCRdb, not the authors. In the table there are around 19,000 clones, roughly a sixth of which are singletons. What was sequenced was blood. The receptor was isolated from a female donor with papillary thyroid cancer or a benign thyroid nodule (not recorded which). Some clones in this sample may be carry-over from other donors' samples.

CDR3 sequence (DNA): TGTGCCTGGAATCGTGGGGGCAGCCCTAATGAGCAGTTCTTC. Amino acid sequence: CAWNRGGSPNEQFF. The chain couples TRBV30 to TRBJ2-1; tentatively, D is TRBD1 (6 bases). Trimming pared 4 bases from V and 7 bases from J, leaving 17 bases between. This CDR3 is built from 14 residues. Germline V gene data show CDR1 as GTSNPN and CDR2 as SVGIG (reference sequence). Looking up the rest from reference TRBV30 and TRBJ2-1 gives the full variable domain: SQTIHQWPATLVQPVGSPLSLECTVEGTSNPNLYWYRQAAGRGLQLLFYSVGIGQISSEVPQNLSASRPQDRQFILSSKKLLLSDSGFYLCAWNRGGSPNEQFFGPGTRLTVL.